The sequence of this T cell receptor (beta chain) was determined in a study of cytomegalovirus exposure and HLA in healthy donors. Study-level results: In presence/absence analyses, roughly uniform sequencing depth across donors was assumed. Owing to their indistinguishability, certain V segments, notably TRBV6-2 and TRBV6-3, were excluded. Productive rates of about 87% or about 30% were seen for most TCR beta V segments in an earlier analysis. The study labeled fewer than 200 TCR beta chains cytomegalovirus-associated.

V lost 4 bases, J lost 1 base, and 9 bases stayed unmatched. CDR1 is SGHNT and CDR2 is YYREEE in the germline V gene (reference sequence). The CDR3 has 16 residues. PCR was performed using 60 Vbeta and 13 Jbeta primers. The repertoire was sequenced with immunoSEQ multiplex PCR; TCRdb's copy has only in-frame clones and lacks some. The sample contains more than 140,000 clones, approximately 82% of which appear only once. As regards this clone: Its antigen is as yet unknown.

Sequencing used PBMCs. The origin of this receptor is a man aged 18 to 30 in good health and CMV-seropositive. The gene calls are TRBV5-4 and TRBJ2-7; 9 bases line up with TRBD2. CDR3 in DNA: TGTGCCAGCAGCAAAGGGCCTAGCGGGGCTTCCTACGAGCAGTACTTC. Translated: CASSKGPSGASYEQYF.